This T cell receptor beta chain emerged from a study of blood T cell repertoires in COVID-19. This CDR3 has 16 residues. The germline CDR1 and CDR2 sequences are MNHEY and SVGAGI. The J segment lost 5 bases and the V segment lost 0 bases, leaving 7 bases of the junction unmatched. Only in-frame clones appear in the TCRdb table, and some are missing; sequencing was by immunoSEQ multiplex PCR. The table lists tens of thousands of clones, approximately 80% of them singletons, with around 5% in the top ten. The receptor's source is a woman between 65 and 79 years old with acute or convalescent COVID-19. Sequencing input: peripheral blood. The V call is TRBV6-5, the J call TRBJ1-2; 9 positions agree with TRBD1. CDR3 protein: CASSYSWDRVHYGYTF. The DNA of the CDR3 is TGTGCCAGCAGTTACTCCTGGGACAGGGTACATTATGGCTACACCTTC.